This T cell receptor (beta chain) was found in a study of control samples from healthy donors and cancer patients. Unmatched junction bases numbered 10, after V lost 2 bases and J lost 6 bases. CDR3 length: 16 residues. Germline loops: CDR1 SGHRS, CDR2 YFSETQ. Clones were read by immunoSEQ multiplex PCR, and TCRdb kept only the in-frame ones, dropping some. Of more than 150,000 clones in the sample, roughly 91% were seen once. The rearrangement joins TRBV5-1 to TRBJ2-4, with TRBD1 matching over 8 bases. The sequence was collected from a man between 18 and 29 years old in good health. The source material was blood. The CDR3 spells CASSFLSTGDSNIQYF. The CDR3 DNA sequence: TGCGCCAGCAGCTTCCTGTCGACAGGGGACTCAAACATTCAGTACTTC.